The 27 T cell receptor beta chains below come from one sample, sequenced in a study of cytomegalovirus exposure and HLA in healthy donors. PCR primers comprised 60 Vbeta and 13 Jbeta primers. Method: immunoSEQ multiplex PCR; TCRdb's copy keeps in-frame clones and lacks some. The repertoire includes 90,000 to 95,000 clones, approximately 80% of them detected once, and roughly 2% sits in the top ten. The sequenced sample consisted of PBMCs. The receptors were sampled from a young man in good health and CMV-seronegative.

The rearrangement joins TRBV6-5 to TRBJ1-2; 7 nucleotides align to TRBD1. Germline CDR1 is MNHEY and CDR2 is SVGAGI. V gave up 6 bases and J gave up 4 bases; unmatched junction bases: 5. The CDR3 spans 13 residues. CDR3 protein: CASRPDRAYGYTF. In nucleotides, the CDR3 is TGTGCCAGCAGACCCGACAGGGCCTATGGCTACACCTTC.

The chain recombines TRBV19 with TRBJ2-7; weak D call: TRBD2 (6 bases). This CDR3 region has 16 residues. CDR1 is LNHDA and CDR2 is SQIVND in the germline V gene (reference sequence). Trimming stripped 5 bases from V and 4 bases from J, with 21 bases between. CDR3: CASSAGPPGLSYEQYF. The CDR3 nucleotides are TGTGCCAGTAGTGCCGGTCCACCGGGACTGTCTTACGAGCAGTACTTC.

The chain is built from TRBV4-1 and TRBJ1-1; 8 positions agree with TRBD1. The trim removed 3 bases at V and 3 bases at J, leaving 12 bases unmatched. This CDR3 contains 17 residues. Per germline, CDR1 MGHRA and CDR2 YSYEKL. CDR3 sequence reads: CASSQGYRTGTDTEAFF. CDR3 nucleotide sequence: TGCGCCAGCAGCCAGGGGTATCGGACAGGGACGGACACTGAAGCTTTCTTT.

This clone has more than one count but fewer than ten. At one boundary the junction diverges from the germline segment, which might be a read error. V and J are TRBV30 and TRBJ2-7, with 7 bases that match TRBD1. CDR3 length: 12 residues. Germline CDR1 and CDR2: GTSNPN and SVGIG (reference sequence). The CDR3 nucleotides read TGTGCCCGGAGCCCCGGGACAGACGAGCAGTACTTC. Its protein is CARSPGTDEQYF. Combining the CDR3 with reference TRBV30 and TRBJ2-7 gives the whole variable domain SQTIHQWPATLVQPVGSPLSLECTVEGTSNPNLYWYRQAAGRGLQLLFYSVGIGQISSEVPQNLSASRPQDRQFILSSKKLLLSDSGFYLCARSPGTDEQYFGPGTRLTVT.

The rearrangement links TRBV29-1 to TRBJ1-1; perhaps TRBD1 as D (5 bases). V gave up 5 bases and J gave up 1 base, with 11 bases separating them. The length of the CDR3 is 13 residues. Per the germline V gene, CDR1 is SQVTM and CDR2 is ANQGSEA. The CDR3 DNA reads TGCAGCGTTACGGGGGTTGGGAACACTGAAGCTTTCTTT. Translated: CSVTGVGNTEAFF.

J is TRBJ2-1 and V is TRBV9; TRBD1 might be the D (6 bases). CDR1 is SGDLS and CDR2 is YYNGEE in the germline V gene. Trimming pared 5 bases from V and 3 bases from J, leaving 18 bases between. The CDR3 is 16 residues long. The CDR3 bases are TGTGCCAGCAGTCTCGTTGGACAGCAAGACTACAATGAGCAGTTCTTC. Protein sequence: CASSLVGQQDYNEQFF. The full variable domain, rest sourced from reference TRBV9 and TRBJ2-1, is DSGVTQTPKHLITATGQRVTLRCSPRSGDLSVYWYQQSLDQGLQFLIQYYNGEERAKGNILERFSAQQFPDLHSELNLSSLELGDSALYFCASSLVGQQDYNEQFFGPGTRLTVL.

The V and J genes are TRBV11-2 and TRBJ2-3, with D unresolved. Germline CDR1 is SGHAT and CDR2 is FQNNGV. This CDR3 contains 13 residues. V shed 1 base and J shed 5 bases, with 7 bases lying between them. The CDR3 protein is CASSLGLGDTQYF. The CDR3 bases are TGTGCCAGCAGCTTAGGGCTAGGAGATACGCAGTATTTT. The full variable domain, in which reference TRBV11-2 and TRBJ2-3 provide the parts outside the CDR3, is EAGVAQSPRYKIIEKRQSVAFWCNPISGHATLYWYQQILGQGPKLLIQFQNNGVVDDSQLPKDRFSAERLKGVDSTLKIQPAKLEDSAVYLCASSLGLGDTQYFGPGTRLTVL.

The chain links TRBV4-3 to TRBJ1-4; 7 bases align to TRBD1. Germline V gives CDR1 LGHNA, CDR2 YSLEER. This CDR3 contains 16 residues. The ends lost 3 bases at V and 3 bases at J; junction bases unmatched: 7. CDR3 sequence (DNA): TGCGCCAGCAGCCAGCTCCGGGACAGCTCTAATGAAAAACTGTTTTTT. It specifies CASSQLRDSSNEKLFF.

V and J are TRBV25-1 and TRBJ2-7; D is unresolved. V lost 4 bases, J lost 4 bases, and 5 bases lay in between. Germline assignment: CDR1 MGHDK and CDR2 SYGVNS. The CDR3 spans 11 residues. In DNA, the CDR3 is TGTGCCAGCAGTGCATTTTACGAGCAGTACTTC. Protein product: CASSAFYEQYF.

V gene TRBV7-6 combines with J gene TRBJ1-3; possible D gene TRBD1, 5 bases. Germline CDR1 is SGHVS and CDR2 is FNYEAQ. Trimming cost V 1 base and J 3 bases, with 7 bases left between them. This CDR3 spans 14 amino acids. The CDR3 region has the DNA TGTGCCAGCAGCTTAGGGGGGGTTGGAAACACCATATATTTT. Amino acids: CASSLGGVGNTIYF. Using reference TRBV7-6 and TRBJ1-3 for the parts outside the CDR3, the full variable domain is GAGVSQSPRYKVTKRGQDVALRCDPISGHVSLYWYRQALGQGPEFLTYFNYEAQQDKSGLPNDRFSAERPEGSISTLTIQRTEQRDSAMYRCASSLGGVGNTIYFGEGSWLTVV.

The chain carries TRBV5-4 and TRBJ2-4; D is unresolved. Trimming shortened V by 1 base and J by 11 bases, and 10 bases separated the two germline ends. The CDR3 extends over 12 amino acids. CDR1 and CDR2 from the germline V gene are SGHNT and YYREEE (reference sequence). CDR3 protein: CASSLPGSVQYF. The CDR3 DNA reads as TGTGCCAGCAGCTTGCCAGGATCGGTTCAGTACTTC.

The CDR3 protein is CASSEQDLEAFF. In DNA form, the CDR3 reads TGTGCCAGCTCAGAACAGGACCTTGAAGCTTTCTTT. The rearrangement links TRBV18 to TRBJ1-1, with TRBD1 as a possible D gene (5 bases). The germline CDR1 and CDR2 sequences are KGHSH and LQKENI. V lost 5 bases and J 7 bases, leaving 11 bases between the germline ends. CDR3 size: 12 residues.

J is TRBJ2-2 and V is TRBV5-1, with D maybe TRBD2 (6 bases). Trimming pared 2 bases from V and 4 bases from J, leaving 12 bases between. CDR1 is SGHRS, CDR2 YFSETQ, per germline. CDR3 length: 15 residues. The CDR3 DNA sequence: TGCGCCAGCAGCTTTACCGCTAGCGCCACCGGGGAGCTGTTTTTT. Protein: CASSFTASATGELFF.

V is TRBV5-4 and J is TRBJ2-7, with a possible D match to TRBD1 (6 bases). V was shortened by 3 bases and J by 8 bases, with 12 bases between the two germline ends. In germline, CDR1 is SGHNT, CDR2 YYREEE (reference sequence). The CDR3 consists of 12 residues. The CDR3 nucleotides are TGTGCCAGCAGCTCACCTGACAGGAAGCAGTACTTC. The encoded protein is CASSSPDRKQYF.

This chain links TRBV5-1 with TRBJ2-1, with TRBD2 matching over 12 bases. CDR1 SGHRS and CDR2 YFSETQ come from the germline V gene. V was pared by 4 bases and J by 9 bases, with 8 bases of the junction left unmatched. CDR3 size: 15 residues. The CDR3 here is CASSDSSGGETEQFF. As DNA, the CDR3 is TGCGCCAGCAGCGACTCTAGCGGGGGGGAGACTGAGCAGTTCTTC. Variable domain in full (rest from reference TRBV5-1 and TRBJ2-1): KAGVTQTPRYLIKTRGQQVTLSCSPISGHRSVSWYQQTPGQGLQFLFEYFSETQRNKGNFPGRFSGRQFSNSRSEMNVSTLELGDSALYLCASSDSSGGETEQFFGPGTRLTVL.

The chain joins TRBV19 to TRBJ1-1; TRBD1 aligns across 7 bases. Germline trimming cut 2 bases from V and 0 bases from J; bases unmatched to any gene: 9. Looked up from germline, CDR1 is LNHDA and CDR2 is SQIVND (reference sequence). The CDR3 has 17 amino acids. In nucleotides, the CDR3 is TGTGCCAGTAGTATACAGGGGACAGATCACTTGAACACTGAAGCTTTCTTT. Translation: CASSIQGTDHLNTEAFF. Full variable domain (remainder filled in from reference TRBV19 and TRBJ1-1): DGGITQSPKYLFRKEGQNVTLSCEQNLNHDAMYWYRQDPGQGLRLIYYSQIVNDFQKGDIAEGYSVSREKKESFPLTVTSAQKNPTAFYLCASSIQGTDHLNTEAFFGQGTRLTVV.

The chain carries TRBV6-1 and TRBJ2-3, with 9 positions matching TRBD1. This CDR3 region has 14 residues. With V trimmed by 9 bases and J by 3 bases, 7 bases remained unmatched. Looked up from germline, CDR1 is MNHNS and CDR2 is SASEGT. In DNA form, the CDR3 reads TGTGCCAGTTCACAGGGGGCGCGAACAGATACGCAGTATTTT. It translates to CASSQGARTDTQYF.

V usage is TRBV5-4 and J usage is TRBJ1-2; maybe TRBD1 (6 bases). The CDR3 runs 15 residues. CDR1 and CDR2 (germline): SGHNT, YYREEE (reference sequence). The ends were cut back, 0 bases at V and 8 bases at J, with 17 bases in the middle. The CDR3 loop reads CASSLAQGSGYGYTF. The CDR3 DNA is TGTGCCAGCAGCTTGGCTCAGGGGAGTGGGTACGGCTACACCTTC.

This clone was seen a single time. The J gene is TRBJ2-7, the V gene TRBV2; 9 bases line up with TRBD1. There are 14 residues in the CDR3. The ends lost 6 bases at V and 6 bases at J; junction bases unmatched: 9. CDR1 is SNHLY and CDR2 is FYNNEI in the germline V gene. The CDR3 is CASSSGTGISEQYF. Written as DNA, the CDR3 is TGTGCCAGCAGCTCCGGGACAGGGATCTCCGAGCAGTACTTC.

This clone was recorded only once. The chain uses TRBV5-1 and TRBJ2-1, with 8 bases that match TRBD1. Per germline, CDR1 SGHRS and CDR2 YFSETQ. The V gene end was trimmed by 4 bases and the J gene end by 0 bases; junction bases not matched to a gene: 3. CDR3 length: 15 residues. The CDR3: CASSRGQASYNEQFF. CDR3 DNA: TGCGCCAGCAGCAGGGGACAGGCCTCCTACAATGAGCAGTTCTTC.

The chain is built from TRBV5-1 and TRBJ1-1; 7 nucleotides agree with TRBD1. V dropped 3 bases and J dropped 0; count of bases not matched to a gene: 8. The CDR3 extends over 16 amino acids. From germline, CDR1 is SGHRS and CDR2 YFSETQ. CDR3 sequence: CASSWGTGALNTEAFF. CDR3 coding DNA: TGCGCCAGCAGCTGGGGAACAGGGGCGTTGAACACTGAAGCTTTCTTT.

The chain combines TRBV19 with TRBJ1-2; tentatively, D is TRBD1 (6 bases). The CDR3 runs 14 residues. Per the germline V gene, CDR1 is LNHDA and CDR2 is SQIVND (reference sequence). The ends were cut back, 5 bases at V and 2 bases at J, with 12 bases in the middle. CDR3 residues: CASSWAQGNYGYTF. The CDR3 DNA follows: TGTGCCAGTAGTTGGGCACAGGGAAACTATGGCTACACCTTC. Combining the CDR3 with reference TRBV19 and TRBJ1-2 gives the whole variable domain DGGITQSPKYLFRKEGQNVTLSCEQNLNHDAMYWYRQDPGQGLRLIYYSQIVNDFQKGDIAEGYSVSREKKESFPLTVTSAQKNPTAFYLCASSWAQGNYGYTFGSGTRLTVV.

The DNA for the CDR3 is TGTGCCACCTCTGGGGGGGGGACCCAGTACTTC. It yields the protein CATSGGGTQYF. The V call is TRBV10-3, the J call TRBJ2-5; 7 bases fit TRBD2. V lost 10 bases, J lost 7 bases, and 6 bases stayed unmatched. The CDR3 sequence is 11 residues long. CDR1 and CDR2 (germline): ENHRY, SYGVKD.

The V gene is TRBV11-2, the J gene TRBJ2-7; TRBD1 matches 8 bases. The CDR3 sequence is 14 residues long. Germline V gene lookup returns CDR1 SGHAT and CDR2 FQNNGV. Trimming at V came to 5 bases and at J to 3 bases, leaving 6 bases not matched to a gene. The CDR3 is CASSRPGTGYEQYF. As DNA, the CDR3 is TGTGCCAGCAGCCGTCCCGGGACAGGCTACGAGCAGTACTTC.

The CDR3 loop is CASSQVDGDNNTF. The CDR3 DNA reads as TGCGCCAGCAGCCAAGTGGACGGGGATAACAACACCTTC. V is TRBV4-1 and J is TRBJ1-2; D gene uncertain. The CDR3 sequence is 13 residues long. The V gene's germline CDR1 is MGHRA and CDR2 YSYEKL. Trimming took off 1 base at V and 12 bases at J, with 15 bases between the two ends.

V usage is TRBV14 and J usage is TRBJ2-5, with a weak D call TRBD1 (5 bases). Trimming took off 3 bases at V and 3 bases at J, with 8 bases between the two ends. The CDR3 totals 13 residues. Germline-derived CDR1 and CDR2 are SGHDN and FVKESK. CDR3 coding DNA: TGTGCCAGCAGCCAGGGGCCCAAAGAGACCCAGTACTTC. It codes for CASSQGPKETQYF.

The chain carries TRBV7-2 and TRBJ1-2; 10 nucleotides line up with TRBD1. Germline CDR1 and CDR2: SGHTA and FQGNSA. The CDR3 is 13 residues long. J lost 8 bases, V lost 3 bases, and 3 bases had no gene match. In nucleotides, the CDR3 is TGTGCCAGCAGCTTGACAGGGGGCTTAGGCTACACCTTC. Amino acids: CASSLTGGLGYTF.